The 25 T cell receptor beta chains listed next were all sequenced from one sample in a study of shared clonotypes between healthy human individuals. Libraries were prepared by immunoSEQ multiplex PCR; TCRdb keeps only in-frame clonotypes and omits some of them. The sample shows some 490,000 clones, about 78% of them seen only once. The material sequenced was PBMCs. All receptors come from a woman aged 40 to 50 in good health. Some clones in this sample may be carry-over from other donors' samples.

This CDR3 reads CASSPTPGQGVQYF. CDR3 DNA: TGTGCCAGCAGTCCCACCCCCGGACAGGGGGTCCAGTACTTC. The genes are TRBV28 and TRBJ2-5, with 10 bases lining up with TRBD1. CDR1 is MDHEN, CDR2 SYDVKM, per germline. This CDR3 spans 14 amino acids. Trimming cost V 5 bases and J 10 bases; bases outside gene matches: 10.

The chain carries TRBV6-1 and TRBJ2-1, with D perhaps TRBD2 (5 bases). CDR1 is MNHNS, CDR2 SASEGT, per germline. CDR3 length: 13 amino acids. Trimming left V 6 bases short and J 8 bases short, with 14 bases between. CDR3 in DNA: TGTGCCAGCAGGGAGGTGGGGTGGGATGAGCAGTTCTTC. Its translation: CASREVGWDEQFF.

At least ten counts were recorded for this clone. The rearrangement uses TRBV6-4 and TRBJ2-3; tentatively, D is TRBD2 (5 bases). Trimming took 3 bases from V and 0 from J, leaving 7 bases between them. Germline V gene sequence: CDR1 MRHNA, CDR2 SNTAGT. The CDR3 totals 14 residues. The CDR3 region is CASSERASTDTQYF. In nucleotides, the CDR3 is TGTGCCAGCAGTGAGCGGGCAAGCACAGATACGCAGTATTTT.

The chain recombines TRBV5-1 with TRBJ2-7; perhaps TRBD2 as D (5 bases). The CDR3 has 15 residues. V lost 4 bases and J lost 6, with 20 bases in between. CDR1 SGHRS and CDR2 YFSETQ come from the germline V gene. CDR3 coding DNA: TGCGCCAGCAGCCCCCAGGCATTGGAGGTTGGCGAGCAGTACTTC. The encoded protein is CASSPQALEVGEQYF.

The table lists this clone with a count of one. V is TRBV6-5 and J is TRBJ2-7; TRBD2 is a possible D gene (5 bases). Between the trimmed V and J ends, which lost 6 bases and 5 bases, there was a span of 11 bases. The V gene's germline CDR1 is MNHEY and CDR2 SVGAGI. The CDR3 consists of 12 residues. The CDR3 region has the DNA TGTGCCAGCAGCCCCCGGAGGCACGAGCAGTACTTC. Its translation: CASSPRRHEQYF.

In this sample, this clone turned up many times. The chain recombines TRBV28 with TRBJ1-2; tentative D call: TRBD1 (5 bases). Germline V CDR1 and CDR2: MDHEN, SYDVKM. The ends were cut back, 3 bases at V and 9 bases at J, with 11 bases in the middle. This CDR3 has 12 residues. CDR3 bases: TGTGCCAGCAGTTTTCAGGGATCGAGCTACACCTTC. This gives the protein CASSFQGSSYTF.

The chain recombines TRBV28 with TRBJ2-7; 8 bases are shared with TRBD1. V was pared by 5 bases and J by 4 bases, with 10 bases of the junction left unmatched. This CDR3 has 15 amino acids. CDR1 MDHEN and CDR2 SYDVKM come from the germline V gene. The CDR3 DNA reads TGTGCCAGCAGTGCCCCGCAGGGGGCGCGATACGAGCAGTACTTC. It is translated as CASSAPQGARYEQYF.

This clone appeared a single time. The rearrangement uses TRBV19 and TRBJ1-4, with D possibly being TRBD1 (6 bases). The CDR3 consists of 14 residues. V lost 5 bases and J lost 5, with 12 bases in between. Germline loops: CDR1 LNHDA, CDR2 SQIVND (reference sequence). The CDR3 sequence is CASSFGTNNEKLFF. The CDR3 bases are TGTGCCAGTAGTTTCGGGACAAACAATGAAAAACTGTTTTTT.

The CDR3 DNA reads TGTGCCAGCAACTCGGACAGGGCTAGCACAGATACGCAGTATTTT. This gives the protein CASNSDRASTDTQYF. V usage is TRBV7-9 and J usage is TRBJ2-3; 8 bases are a match to TRBD1. There are 15 residues in the CDR3. V lost 7 bases, J lost 0 bases, and 6 bases stayed unmatched. Germline V CDR1 and CDR2: SEHNR, FQNEAQ (reference sequence).

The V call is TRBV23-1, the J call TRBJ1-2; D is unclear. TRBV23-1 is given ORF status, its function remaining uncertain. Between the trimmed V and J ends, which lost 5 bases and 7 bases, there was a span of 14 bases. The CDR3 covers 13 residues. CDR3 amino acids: CASSKAIRGGYTF. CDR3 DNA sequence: TGCGCCAGCAGTAAGGCGATACGGGGTGGCTACACCTTC.

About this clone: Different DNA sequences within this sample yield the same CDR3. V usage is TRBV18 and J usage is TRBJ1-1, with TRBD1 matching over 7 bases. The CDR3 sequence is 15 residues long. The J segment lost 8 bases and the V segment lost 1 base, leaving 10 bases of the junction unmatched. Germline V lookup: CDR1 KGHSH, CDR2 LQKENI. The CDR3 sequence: CASSPLVLGTVEAFF. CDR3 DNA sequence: TGTGCCAGCTCACCACTAGTTTTGGGGACAGTGGAAGCTTTCTTT.

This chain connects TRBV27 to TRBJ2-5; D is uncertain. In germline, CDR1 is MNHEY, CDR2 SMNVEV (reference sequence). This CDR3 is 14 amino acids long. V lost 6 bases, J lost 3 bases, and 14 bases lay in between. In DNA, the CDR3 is TGTGCCAGCAGACAACCCTGGACGAAAGAGACCCAGTACTTC. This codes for CASRQPWTKETQYF.

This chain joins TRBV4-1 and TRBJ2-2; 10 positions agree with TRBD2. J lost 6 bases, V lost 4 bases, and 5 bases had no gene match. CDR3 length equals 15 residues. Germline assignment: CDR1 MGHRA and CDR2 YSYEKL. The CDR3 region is CASSRLAGLSGELFF. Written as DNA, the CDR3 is TGCGCCAGCAGCCGACTAGCGGGTTTGTCCGGGGAGCTGTTTTTT.

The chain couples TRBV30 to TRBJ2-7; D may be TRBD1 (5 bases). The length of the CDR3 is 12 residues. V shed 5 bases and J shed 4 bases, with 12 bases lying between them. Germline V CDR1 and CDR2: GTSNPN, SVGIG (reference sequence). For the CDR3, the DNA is TGTGCCTGGGCCGAGCAGGGTTACGAGCAGTACTTC. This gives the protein CAWAEQGYEQYF.

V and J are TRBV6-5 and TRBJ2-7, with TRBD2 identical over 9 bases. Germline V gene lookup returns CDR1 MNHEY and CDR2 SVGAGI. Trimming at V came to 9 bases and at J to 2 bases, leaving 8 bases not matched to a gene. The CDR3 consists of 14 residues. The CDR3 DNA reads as TGTGCCAGTCAAAGGACTAGCGCTACCTACGAGCAGTACTTC. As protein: CASQRTSATYEQYF.

The CDR3 loop reads CASSALRVDTQYF. In DNA form, the CDR3 reads TGTGCCAGCAGTGCCCTACGGGTGGATACGCAGTATTTT. The V gene is TRBV6-1, the J gene TRBJ2-3; D remains ambiguous. The V gene lost 4 bases and the J gene lost 6 bases, with 11 bases spanning the gap. The CDR3 length is 13 residues. From germline, CDR1 is MNHNS and CDR2 SASEGT.

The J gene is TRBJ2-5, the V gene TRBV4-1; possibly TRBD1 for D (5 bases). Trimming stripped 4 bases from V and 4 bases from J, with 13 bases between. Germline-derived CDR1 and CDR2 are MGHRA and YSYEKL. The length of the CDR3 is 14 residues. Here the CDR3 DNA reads TGCGCCAGCAGCCTTCTAGGGGTCAGAGAGACCCAGTACTTC. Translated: CASSLLGVRETQYF.

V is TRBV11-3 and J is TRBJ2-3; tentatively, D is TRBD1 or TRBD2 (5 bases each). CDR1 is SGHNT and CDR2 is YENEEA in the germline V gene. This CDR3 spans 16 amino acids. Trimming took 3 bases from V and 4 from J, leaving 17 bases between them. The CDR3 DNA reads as TGTGCCAGCAGCTTGGGTACCGGGACCCCCGCAGATACGCAGTATTTT. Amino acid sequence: CASSLGTGTPADTQYF.

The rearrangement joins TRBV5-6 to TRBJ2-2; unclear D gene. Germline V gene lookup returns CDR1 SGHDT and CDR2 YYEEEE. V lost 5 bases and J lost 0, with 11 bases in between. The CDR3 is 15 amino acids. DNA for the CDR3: TGTGCCAGCAGTAACGAGTTCGCGAACACCGGGGAGCTGTTTTTT. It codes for CASSNEFANTGELFF.

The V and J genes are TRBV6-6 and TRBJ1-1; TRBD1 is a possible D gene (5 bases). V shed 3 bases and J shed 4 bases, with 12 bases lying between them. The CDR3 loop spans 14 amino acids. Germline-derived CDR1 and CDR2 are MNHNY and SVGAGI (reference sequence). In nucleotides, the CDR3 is TGTGCCAGCAGTTATGGGGACGGGGGCACTGAAGCTTTCTTT. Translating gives CASSYGDGGTEAFF.

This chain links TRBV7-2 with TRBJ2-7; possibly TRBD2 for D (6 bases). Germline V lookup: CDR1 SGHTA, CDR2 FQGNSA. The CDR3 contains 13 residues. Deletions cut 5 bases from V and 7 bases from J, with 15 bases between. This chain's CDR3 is CASSLEAGIEQYF. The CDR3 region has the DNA TGTGCCAGCAGCCTTGAGGCGGGGATTGAGCAGTACTTC.

CDR3 in amino acids: CASSPLTGQGTQYF. In nucleotides, the CDR3 is TGTGCCAGCTCACCACTGACTGGACAGGGGACGCAGTATTTT. The chain couples TRBV18 to TRBJ2-3; 9 nucleotides line up with TRBD1. Germline CDR1 reads KGHSH; CDR2 reads LQKENI. The junction had 5 bases not matched to a gene; V was cut back by 1 base and J by 9 bases. The CDR3 spans 14 residues.

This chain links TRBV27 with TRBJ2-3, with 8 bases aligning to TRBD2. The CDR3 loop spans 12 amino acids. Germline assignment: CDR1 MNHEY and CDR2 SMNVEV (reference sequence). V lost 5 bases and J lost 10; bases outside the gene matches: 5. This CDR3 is CASSPMREAQYF. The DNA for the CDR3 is TGTGCCAGCAGTCCCATGCGGGAGGCGCAGTATTTT.

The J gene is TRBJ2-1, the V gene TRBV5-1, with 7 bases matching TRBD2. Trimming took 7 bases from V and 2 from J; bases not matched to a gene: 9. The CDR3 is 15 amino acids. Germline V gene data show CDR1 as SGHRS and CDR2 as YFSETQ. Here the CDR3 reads CASQLAIQTYNEQFF. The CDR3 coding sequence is TGCGCCAGCCAACTAGCGATCCAAACCTACAATGAGCAGTTCTTC.

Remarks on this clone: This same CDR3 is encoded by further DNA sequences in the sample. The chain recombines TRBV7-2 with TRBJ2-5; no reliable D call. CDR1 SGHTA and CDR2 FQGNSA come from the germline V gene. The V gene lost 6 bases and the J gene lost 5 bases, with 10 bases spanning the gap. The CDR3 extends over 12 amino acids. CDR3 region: CASSLLGETQYF. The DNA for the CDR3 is TGTGCCAGCAGTCTTCTCGGGGAGACCCAGTACTTC. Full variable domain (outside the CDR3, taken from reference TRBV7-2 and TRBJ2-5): GAGVSQSPSNKVTEKGKDVELRCDPISGHTALYWYRQSLGQGLEFLIYFQGNSAPDKSGLPSDRFSAERTGGSVSTLTIQRTQQEDSAVYLCASSLLGETQYFGPGTRLLVL.